This record covers a single T cell receptor beta chain. The junction does not match germline at one end; this may be a read error. It was with 60 Vbeta and 13 Jbeta primers that the PCR ran. Only in-frame clones appear in the TCRdb table, and some are missing; sequencing was by immunoSEQ multiplex PCR. The sample shows about 98,000 clones, roughly two thirds of them seen only once. Germline CDR1 reads SEHNR; CDR2 reads FQNEAQ (reference sequence). This CDR3 spans 16 amino acids. These data come from a study of cytomegalovirus exposure and HLA in healthy donors. V and J are TRBV7-9 and TRBJ2-5; 11 nucleotides match TRBD2. This TCR was recovered from a man aged 45-65 years in good health and CMV-seronegative. Sequencing used PBMCs. CDR3 nucleotide sequence: TGTTCCAGCAGCTTAGGCCCTAGCGGGAGGTGGGAGACCCAGTACTTC. Amino acids: CSSSLGPSGRWETQYF.